This entry lists 31 T cell receptor beta chains sequenced from one sample in a study of radiotherapy plus CTLA-4 blockade in lung cancer. TCRdb's table, derived via immunoSEQ multiplex PCR, lists solely in-frame clones and lacks some. The sample yields about 93,000 clones, 88% seen once. This material consisted of peripheral blood, taken from a patient treated with radiotherapy plus ipilimumab. The receptors were sampled from a human donor with non-small cell lung cancer that progressed on radiotherapy plus ipilimumab.

This chain links TRBV10-3 with TRBJ2-1; 9 bases agree with TRBD2. V was pared by 5 bases and J by 8 bases, with 10 bases of the junction left unmatched. This CDR3 comprises 15 residues. Germline CDR1 ENHRY, CDR2 SYGVKD. The CDR3 sequence: CAISRLSSGIYEQFF. For the CDR3, the DNA is TGTGCCATCAGTAGGCTGTCTAGCGGGATCTATGAGCAGTTCTTC.

This clone was observed a single time. The gene calls are TRBV4-1 and TRBJ1-5; 8 positions agree with TRBD1. With 3 bases clipped from V and 9 bases from J, the junction kept 7 bases outside the gene matches. CDR1 is MGHRA, CDR2 YSYEKL, per germline. The length of the CDR3 is 14 residues. The CDR3 spells CASSHGQGTWPQHF. The CDR3 DNA is TGCGCCAGCAGCCACGGACAGGGAACCTGGCCCCAGCATTTT.

The chain recombines TRBV2 with TRBJ2-4; 9 bases are shared with TRBD1. The CDR3 covers 16 residues. The germline V gene has CDR1 SNHLY and CDR2 FYNNEI. Trimming took 4 bases from V and 6 from J; bases not matched to a gene: 10. CDR3: CASSVLGQGILNIQYF. CDR3 coding DNA: TGTGCCAGCAGTGTCTTGGGACAGGGAATACTAAACATTCAGTACTTC. The full variable domain, completed using reference TRBV2 and TRBJ2-4, is EPEVTQTPSHQVTQMGQEVILRCVPISNHLYFYWYRQILGQKVEFLVSFYNNEISEKSEIFDDQFSVERPDGSNFTLKIRSTKLEDSAMYFCASSVLGQGILNIQYFGAGTRLSVL.

This clone appeared once. V is TRBV9 and J is TRBJ2-2; D ambiguous. Trimming pared 1 base from V and 1 base from J, leaving 14 bases between. Per germline, CDR1 SGDLS and CDR2 YYNGEE. This CDR3 comprises 17 residues. The CDR3: CASSVSGIRRNTGELFF. The CDR3 bases are TGTGCCAGCAGCGTATCCGGAATCCGGCGGAACACCGGGGAGCTGTTTTTT.

The V and J genes are TRBV15 and TRBJ1-1; D gene uncertain. V lost 0 bases, J lost 1 base, and 12 bases lay in between. CDR1 is LNHNV and CDR2 is YYDKDF in the germline V gene (reference sequence). The CDR3 is made up of 16 amino acids. The CDR3 DNA follows: TGTGCCACCAGCAGAGATTTGAGTTGGGGGAACACTGAAGCTTTCTTT. This encodes CATSRDLSWGNTEAFF.

The chain joins TRBV19 to TRBJ2-3; possibly TRBD1 for D (6 bases). Germline CDR1 LNHDA, CDR2 SQIVND (reference sequence). V was shortened by 5 bases and J by 2 bases, with 14 bases between the two germline ends. The CDR3 spans 15 residues. CDR3 protein: CASSSWTDATDTQYF. CDR3 in DNA: TGTGCCAGTAGTTCCTGGACAGACGCCACAGATACGCAGTATTTT.

The chain uses TRBV7-9 and TRBJ1-2, with D possibly being TRBD1 (6 bases). V was pared by 8 bases and J by 4 bases, with 11 bases between. Germline lookup yields CDR1 SEHNR and CDR2 FQNEAQ (reference sequence). This CDR3 has 12 residues. The CDR3 DNA reads TGTGCCAGCGGGACAACGGGCTATGGCTACACCTTC. Residues: CASGTTGYGYTF.

V gene TRBV11-2 combines with J gene TRBJ1-2, with 9 nucleotides matching TRBD1. The CDR3 loop spans 12 amino acids. Trimming removed 4 bases from V and 9 bases from J; junction bases left unmatched: 3. The germline gives CDR1 SGHAT, CDR2 FQNNGV. The CDR3 protein is CASSWDRASYTF. The CDR3, as DNA: TGTGCCAGCAGCTGGGACAGGGCTAGCTACACCTTC.

The chain is built from TRBV13 and TRBJ2-1; 9 positions match TRBD2. Germline trimming cut 1 base from V and 4 bases from J; bases unmatched to any gene: 8. CDR1 and CDR2 from the germline V gene are PRHDT and FYEKMQ (reference sequence). The CDR3 length is 17 residues. The CDR3 bases are TGTGCCAGCAGCTTAGTCTGGGGCGGGAGGGCTTACAATGAGCAGTTCTTC. This encodes CASSLVWGGRAYNEQFF.

This rearrangement joins TRBV7-9 to TRBJ2-5; the match to TRBD2 covers 8 bases. Per germline, CDR1 SEHNR and CDR2 FQNEAQ (reference sequence). CDR3 length: 11 amino acids. DNA of the CDR3: TGTGCAGGAGCGGGAGAAGGGACCCAGTACTTC. It specifies CAGAGEGTQYF.

The genes are TRBV5-1 and TRBJ2-3; TRBD2 matches at 9 bases. The length of the CDR3 is 17 residues. Looked up from germline, CDR1 is SGHRS and CDR2 is YFSETQ. The V gene end was trimmed by 0 bases and the J gene end by 3 bases; junction bases not matched to a gene: 8. The CDR3 protein is CASSLAALAGVTDTQYF. CDR3 DNA: TGCGCCAGCAGCTTGGCCGCTTTAGCGGGAGTTACAGATACGCAGTATTTT.

The chain couples TRBV30 to TRBJ1-1; tentatively, D is TRBD1 (6 bases). CDR1 GTSNPN and CDR2 SVGIG come from the germline V gene (reference sequence). Trimming stripped 7 bases from V and 5 bases from J, with 14 bases between. The CDR3 covers 12 residues. In DNA form, the CDR3 reads TGTGCCTACTCATCAGGGGTAACTGAAGCTTTCTTT. This encodes CAYSSGVTEAFF.

Concerning this clone: Distinct nucleotide sequences in the sample also encode this CDR3. The chain is built from TRBV30 and TRBJ2-2; D is unclear. Germline CDR1 reads GTSNPN; CDR2 reads SVGIG (reference sequence). Between the trimmed V and J ends, which lost 5 bases and 8 bases, there was a span of 15 bases. The CDR3 covers 13 residues. CDR3: CAWGRDLGGELFF. CDR3 sequence (DNA): TGTGCCTGGGGTCGTGACTTAGGGGGGGAGCTGTTTTTT. Supplemented by reference TRBV30 and TRBJ2-2, the full variable domain reads SQTIHQWPATLVQPVGSPLSLECTVEGTSNPNLYWYRQAAGRGLQLLFYSVGIGQISSEVPQNLSASRPQDRQFILSSKKLLLSDSGFYLCAWGRDLGGELFFGEGSRLTVL.

V and J are TRBV10-3 and TRBJ1-3; no firm D call. V dropped 4 bases and J dropped 0 bases, with 13 bases sitting between them. The CDR3 is 16 residues long. Germline V gene sequence: CDR1 ENHRY, CDR2 SYGVKD. CDR3: CAISAGPTGSGNTIYF. In nucleotides, the CDR3 is TGTGCCATCAGTGCAGGTCCAACCGGCTCTGGAAACACCATATATTTT.

In this sample, this clone turned up once. The chain joins TRBV7-3 to TRBJ1-1, with no clear D. The CDR3 runs 12 residues. Trimming removed 3 bases from V and 3 bases from J, with 5 bases in between. Germline V gene lookup returns CDR1 SGHTA and CDR2 FQGTGA. CDR3 protein: CASSFTHTEAFF. In DNA form, the CDR3 reads TGTGCCAGCAGCTTCACCCACACTGAAGCTTTCTTT.

The V gene is TRBV10-3, the J gene TRBJ2-7; TRBD1 is a possible D gene (5 bases). Germline V gene data show CDR1 as ENHRY and CDR2 as SYGVKD. This CDR3 has 14 residues. V was trimmed by 6 bases and J by 6 bases, leaving 18 bases between them. The CDR3 region is CAIRDGQGWSEQYF. The CDR3 coding sequence is TGTGCCATCAGGGACGGACAAGGGTGGTCCGAGCAGTACTTC.

This chain joins TRBV2 and TRBJ2-1, with 7 nucleotides matching TRBD1. The CDR3 extends over 13 amino acids. CDR1 and CDR2 (germline): SNHLY, FYNNEI. With V trimmed by 4 bases and J by 7 bases, 4 bases remained unmatched. In DNA form, the CDR3 reads TGTGCCAGCAGTGTCGGCAGGGGGAATGAGCAGTTCTTC. Translation gives CASSVGRGNEQFF.

V is TRBV2 and J is TRBJ2-3; TRBD2 matches at 12 bases. Germline CDR1 is SNHLY and CDR2 is FYNNEI. The CDR3 sequence is 15 residues long. Germline trimming cut 7 bases from V and 3 bases from J; bases unmatched to any gene: 5. DNA of the CDR3: TGTGCCAGCACAGAGGGACTAGCGGGTACAGATACGCAGTATTTT. Translation: CASTEGLAGTDTQYF.

The chain couples TRBV7-9 to TRBJ1-2; D is unresolved. The V end was cut by 1 base, the J end by 1 base, with 10 bases between. Germline-derived CDR1 and CDR2 are SEHNR and FQNEAQ (reference sequence). The length of the CDR3 is 15 residues. CDR3 residues: CASSLGRGSNYGYTF. CDR3 DNA: TGTGCCAGCAGCTTAGGTCGGGGTAGTAACTATGGCTACACCTTC.

This clone came up a few times. The CDR3 sequence is CASSPAPRERNEQFF. DNA for the CDR3: TGCGCCAGCAGCCCCGCGCCGCGGGAGAGAAATGAGCAGTTCTTC. The chain combines TRBV10-1 with TRBJ2-1; 7 bases match TRBD2. The CDR3 length is 15 residues. Trimming at V came to 6 bases and at J to 7 bases, leaving 12 bases not matched to a gene. From germline, CDR1 is WNHNN and CDR2 SYGVQD (reference sequence).

The CDR3 reads CASSPGPVGPPQHF. DNA for the CDR3: TGTGCCAGCAGCCCTGGCCCAGTCGGGCCGCCCCAGCATTTT. The gene calls are TRBV7-6 and TRBJ1-5; D not resolved. The V end lost 5 bases, the J end lost 9 bases, and 17 bases lay between the germline ends. This CDR3 spans 14 amino acids. CDR1 and CDR2 (germline): SGHVS, FNYEAQ.

This clone was counted once. The chain carries TRBV29-1 and TRBJ2-1, with a possible D match to TRBD2 (6 bases). Looked up from germline, CDR1 is SQVTM and CDR2 is ANQGSEA. The CDR3 contains 14 residues. The V gene lost 7 bases and the J gene lost 1 base, with 14 bases spanning the gap. Here the CDR3 DNA reads TGCAGCGCCTGGAGGCGGGGTTCCTACAATGAGCAGTTCTTC. This translates into CSAWRRGSYNEQFF.

The chain combines TRBV10-1 with TRBJ2-3, with D possibly TRBD1 on 5 matching bases. V lost 0 bases and J 1 base, leaving 20 bases between the germline ends. The CDR3 extends over 19 amino acids. Germline lookup yields CDR1 WNHNN and CDR2 SYGVQD (reference sequence). CDR3 sequence (DNA): TGCGCCAGCAGTGAGTCGAGGTCTGCAGGGAATCGTGGCACAGATACGCAGTATTTT. It encodes CASSESRSAGNRGTDTQYF.

The chain has TRBV5-4 and TRBJ2-1, with TRBD2 matching over 14 bases. The V and J ends lost 4 bases and 8 bases, in that order; junction bases with no gene match: 5. The CDR3 spans 15 residues. The V gene's germline CDR1 is SGHNT and CDR2 YYREEE (reference sequence). The CDR3 region is CASSKTSGRADEQFF. Here the CDR3 DNA reads TGTGCCAGCAGCAAGACTAGCGGGAGGGCGGATGAGCAGTTCTTC.

V is TRBV5-6 and J is TRBJ2-2; tentatively, D is TRBD1 (6 bases). The CDR3 length is 15 residues. Germline CDR1 is SGHDT and CDR2 is YYEEEE. V shed 2 bases and J shed 5 bases, with 13 bases lying between them. The CDR3 protein is CASSFIGRGTGELFF. The CDR3 nucleotides read TGTGCCAGCAGCTTCATCGGTAGGGGGACCGGGGAGCTGTTTTTT. The entire variable domain, with the rest obtained from reference TRBV5-6 and TRBJ2-2, is as follows: DAGVTQSPTHLIKTRGQQVTLRCSPKSGHDTVSWYQQALGQGPQFIFQYYEEEERQRGNFPDRFSGHQFPNYSSELNVNALLLGDSALYLCASSFIGRGTGELFFGEGSRLTVL.

The chain links TRBV2 to TRBJ2-2; D is perhaps TRBD2 (6 bases). Germline V gene lookup returns CDR1 SNHLY and CDR2 FYNNEI. V was cut by 4 bases and J by 2 bases, with 8 bases left in between. The CDR3 covers 14 residues. The CDR3 DNA follows: TGTGCCAGCAGTGGGGAGGTCAACACCGGGGAGCTGTTTTTT. It is translated as CASSGEVNTGELFF.

The rearrangement uses TRBV9 and TRBJ2-5, with 7 bases that match TRBD1. V was clipped by 4 bases and J by 2 bases; unmatched bases: 11. The CDR3 length is 16 residues. Germline CDR1 and CDR2: SGDLS and YYNGEE. The CDR3 bases are TGTGCCAGCAGCACACACCCCGGGGACAGACAAGAGACCCAGTACTTC. This gives the protein CASSTHPGDRQETQYF.

V is TRBV5-1 and J is TRBJ2-7; D is ambiguous. Germline values: CDR1 SGHRS, CDR2 YFSETQ. There are 11 residues in the CDR3. Trimming removed 5 bases from V and 3 bases from J, with 6 bases in between. Written as DNA, the CDR3 is TGCGCCAGCAGGGCCCACTACGAGCAGTACTTC. It is translated as CASRAHYEQYF. The complete variable domain, with remaining parts taken from reference TRBV5-1 and TRBJ2-7, reads KAGVTQTPRYLIKTRGQQVTLSCSPISGHRSVSWYQQTPGQGLQFLFEYFSETQRNKGNFPGRFSGRQFSNSRSEMNVSTLELGDSALYLCASRAHYEQYFGPGTRLTVT.

This clone was detected only a few times. The rearrangement links TRBV27 to TRBJ2-1; no definite D call. Trimming pared 3 bases from V and 1 base from J, leaving 4 bases between. This CDR3 region has 13 residues. Germline CDR1 and CDR2: MNHEY and SMNVEV (reference sequence). The CDR3 DNA reads TGTGCCAGCAGTTTTAGTTCCTACAATGAGCAGTTCTTC. The encoded protein is CASSFSSYNEQFF.

The V call is TRBV6-6, the J call TRBJ2-7; D is ambiguous. The CDR3 consists of 15 residues. Germline V lookup: CDR1 MNHNY, CDR2 SVGAGI (reference sequence). V lost 0 bases to trimming and J lost 5 bases, with 14 bases between them. Here the CDR3 DNA reads TGTGCCAGCAGTTACTCAACGGCCATAGTGAACGAGCAGTACTTC. Translated, it gives CASSYSTAIVNEQYF.

The genes are TRBV5-1 and TRBJ2-7; a possible D gene is TRBD1 (5 bases). The CDR3 covers 17 residues. CDR1 and CDR2 from the germline V gene are SGHRS and YFSETQ. Trimming shortened V by 4 bases and J by 0 bases, and 20 bases separated the two germline ends. Here the CDR3 reads CASSAARLDRFSYEQYF. DNA for the CDR3: TGCGCCAGCAGCGCGGCCCGACTTGACAGATTCTCCTACGAGCAGTACTTC.